The 6 T cell receptor beta chains below all came from one sample that was sequenced in a study of cytomegalovirus exposure and HLA in healthy donors. In the PCR, 60 Vbeta and 13 Jbeta primers were used. Data came from immunoSEQ multiplex PCR; TCRdb stores just in-frame clones and leaves some out. This repertoire shows approximately 75,000 clones, 75% to 85% found once; its top ten account for approximately 20%. Sample: PBMCs. These receptors were obtained from a man between 65 and 85 years old in good health and CMV-seropositive.

V usage is TRBV19 and J usage is TRBJ1-6; D gene unclear. Trimming shortened V by 5 bases and J by 7 bases, and 12 bases separated the two germline ends. The V gene's germline CDR1 is LNHDA and CDR2 SQIVND (reference sequence). The CDR3 is 14 residues long. The DNA of the CDR3 is TGTGCCAGTAGTGTTGGACTGCCAAATTCACCCCTCCACTTT. Translated: CASSVGLPNSPLHF.

V gene TRBV5-1 combines with J gene TRBJ1-1; 7 bases agree with TRBD1. Germline V gene lookup returns CDR1 SGHRS and CDR2 YFSETQ. The CDR3 has 15 residues. Germline trimming cut 4 bases from V and 3 bases from J; bases unmatched to any gene: 9. CDR3 sequence: CASSLPGTVHTEAFF. DNA of the CDR3: TGCGCCAGCAGCCTCCCGGGGACAGTCCACACTGAAGCTTTCTTT.

The chain combines TRBV18 with TRBJ2-3; D gene ambiguous. Per germline, CDR1 KGHSH and CDR2 LQKENI. V dropped 3 bases and J dropped 14 bases, with 9 bases sitting between them. The CDR3 spans 10 residues. CDR3 coding DNA: TGTGCCAGCTCACCTAAGCCCATGTATTTT. Protein product: CASSPKPMYF.

This sequence joins TRBV6-5 and TRBJ1-2; D is undetermined. CDR1 is MNHEY, CDR2 SVGAGI, per germline. V was pared by 6 bases and J by 6 bases, with 14 bases between. The CDR3 is 13 residues long. For the CDR3, the DNA is TGTGCCAGCAGACTCGGGGATTTGGATGGCTACACCTTC. Translation: CASRLGDLDGYTF.

The chain carries TRBV7-3 and TRBJ2-1; 9 bases align to TRBD2. J gave up 7 bases and V 4 bases, and 5 bases lay outside the gene matches. Looked up from germline, CDR1 is SGHTA and CDR2 is FQGTGA. The CDR3 has 14 residues. The CDR3 DNA follows: TGTGCCAGCAGCTCAGCGGGAGGCCTTAATGAGCAGTTCTTC. Protein product: CASSSAGGLNEQFF.

J is TRBJ1-4 and V is TRBV5-1; possibly TRBD1 for D (5 bases). CDR3 length equals 15 residues. Germline assignment: CDR1 SGHRS and CDR2 YFSETQ. V dropped 0 bases and J dropped 8 bases, with 14 bases sitting between them. CDR3 nucleotides: TGCGCCAGCAGCTTGGCCGTCGCGCAGGGAGAAAAACTGTTTTTT. This gives the protein CASSLAVAQGEKLFF.